Below, 28 T cell receptor beta chains from the same sample are listed, as sequenced in a study of T cells in Graves' hyperthyroidism and ophthalmopathy. The CDR3 regions of TCR beta were amplified from RNA transcripts. An initial round of RT-PCR targeting the TCR CDR3 relied on the HTBI primer set. TCRdb independently ran MiXCR on the multiplex PCR reads; one entry per CDR3 protein. In the table there are approximately 430,000 distinct CDR3 sequences, around a sixth of which are singletons. Input material: blood. Receptors were obtained from a woman under 30 with Graves' hyperthyroidism.

This sequence joins TRBV7-6 and TRBJ2-5, with TRBD1 matching 10 bases. CDR3 size: 14 residues. Losses at the gene ends were 6 bases for V and 5 bases for J; bases not matched to a gene: 6. In germline, CDR1 is SGHVS, CDR2 FNYEAQ. This CDR3 is CASRKTGGGETQYF. The CDR3 DNA reads as TGTGCCAGCAGAAAGACAGGGGGCGGGGAGACCCAGTACTTC.

This clonotype was recorded at least ten times. J is TRBJ2-3 and V is TRBV12-3 or TRBV12-4; 8 bases align to TRBD2. The CDR3 totals 14 residues. V lost 4 bases and J lost 4; bases outside the gene matches: 4. The CDR3 DNA follows: TGTGCCAGCAGTTCTAGCGGGCCGGCAGATACGCAGTATTTT. Translating it yields CASSSSGPADTQYF.

Regarding this clonotype: A much larger clone differs from this one at a single base, so this may be a read error. This chain joins TRBV7-9 and TRBJ2-3; TRBD1 is a possible D gene (6 bases). This CDR3 is 18 amino acids long. Trimming shortened V by 1 base and J by 0 bases, and 17 bases separated the two germline ends. The germline V gene has CDR1 SEHNR and CDR2 FQNEAQ (reference sequence). The CDR3 loop is CASSLGWGPSRSTDTQYF. The CDR3 DNA reads as TGTGCCAGCAGCTTAGGATGGGGGCCCTCGCGGAGCACAGATACGCAGTATTTT.

This sequence joins TRBV18 and TRBJ2-1, with 10 bases fitting TRBD2. Germline V gene data show CDR1 as KGHSH and CDR2 as LQKENI. The CDR3 consists of 17 residues. Germline trimming cut 5 bases from V and 2 bases from J; bases unmatched to any gene: 9. The CDR3 spells CASSDPPGLAPYNEQFF. DNA for the CDR3: TGTGCCAGCTCAGATCCCCCGGGACTAGCGCCCTACAATGAGCAGTTCTTC.

With regard to this clonotype: This may come from a read error, since a much larger clone is one base off. The chain combines TRBV2 with TRBJ1-1; D is unclear. The CDR3 runs 13 residues. Germline-derived CDR1 and CDR2 are SNHLY and FYNNEI. CDR3 sequence: CASGEWRGTEAFF. The CDR3 DNA follows: TGTGCCAGCGGTGAATGGCGGGGCACTGAAGCTTTCTTT.

This clonotype was observed many times. The V gene is TRBV6-1, the J gene TRBJ2-7; 10 bases line up with TRBD1. CDR3 length: 15 residues. Germline V gives CDR1 MNHNS, CDR2 SASEGT. The V gene end was trimmed by 5 bases and the J gene end by 0 bases; junction bases not matched to a gene: 4. CDR3 sequence reads: CASSKGQGPSYEQYF. CDR3 DNA sequence: TGTGCCAGCAGTAAGGGACAGGGGCCCTCCTACGAGCAGTACTTC.

This clonotype was seen ten or more times. The chain has TRBV18 and TRBJ2-7, with unresolved D. V gave up 2 bases and J gave up 1 base, with 9 bases separating them. Germline V gene data show CDR1 as KGHSH and CDR2 as LQKENI. This CDR3 contains 14 residues. This chain's CDR3 is CASSPGSSSYEQYF. In DNA, the CDR3 is TGTGCCAGCTCACCAGGCAGCTCGTCCTACGAGCAGTACTTC.

This clonotype was detected many times. This rearrangement joins TRBV5-5 to TRBJ2-7, with TRBD2 as a possible D gene (8 bases). There are 16 residues in the CDR3. V was shortened by 6 bases and J by 2 bases, with 21 bases between the two germline ends. Germline CDR1 and CDR2: SGHKS and YYEKEE (reference sequence). This CDR3 reads CASTLSGGGGPYEQYF. CDR3 coding DNA: TGTGCCAGCACCTTAAGCGGGGGAGGGGGCCCCTACGAGCAGTACTTC.

The sample holds many counts of this clonotype. The genes are TRBV18 and TRBJ2-5, with unresolved D. Germline CDR1 is KGHSH and CDR2 is LQKENI. Deletions cut 1 base from V and 5 bases from J, with 11 bases between. The CDR3 spans 14 residues. The CDR3 spells CASSPRWGTETQYF. The CDR3 bases are TGTGCCAGCTCACCACGATGGGGAACCGAGACCCAGTACTTC.

Many counts were recorded for this clonotype. The rearrangement joins TRBV20-1 to TRBJ2-1, with a weak D call TRBD2 (6 bases). The CDR3 is 14 residues long. V lost 0 bases, J lost 7 bases, and 13 bases lay in between. Germline V CDR1 and CDR2: DFQATT, SNEGSKA (reference sequence). Here the CDR3 DNA reads TGCAGTGCTAGAGATCCCTCTCGGGGGAATGAGCAGTTCTTC. This codes for CSARDPSRGNEQFF.

This clonotype was recorded many times. The chain is built from TRBV6-2 or TRBV6-3 and TRBJ2-5; 13 bases fit TRBD2. J gave up 5 bases and V 6 bases, and 6 bases lay outside the gene matches. Germline-derived CDR1 and CDR2 are MNHEY and SVGEGT. This CDR3 comprises 15 residues. The CDR3 nucleotides read TGTGCCAGCAGCACCTGGACTAGCGGGGGTGAGACCCAGTACTTC. The encoded protein is CASSTWTSGGETQYF.

This chain uses TRBV11-3 with TRBJ2-4; D could derive from TRBD1 or TRBD2 (5 bases each). V was cut by 5 bases and J by 0 bases, with 11 bases left in between. Germline V gives CDR1 SGHNT, CDR2 YENEEA. The CDR3 consists of 15 residues. CDR3 protein: CASSPGAVAKNIQYF. The CDR3 bases are TGTGCCAGCAGCCCCGGGGCAGTAGCCAAAAACATTCAGTACTTC.

This clonotype was recorded many times. The chain has TRBV6-1 and TRBJ1-4, with TRBD1 identical over 8 bases. V lost 6 bases and J lost 8; bases outside the gene matches: 11. The length of the CDR3 is 15 residues. Germline V gene sequence: CDR1 MNHNS, CDR2 SASEGT. The CDR3: CASRPDRGLGEKLFF. Written as DNA, the CDR3 is TGTGCCAGCAGACCCGACAGGGGTTTGGGGGAAAAACTGTTTTTT.

This clonotype was seen ten or more times. This chain uses TRBV18 with TRBJ2-1; D unclear. This CDR3 comprises 15 residues. CDR1 is KGHSH and CDR2 is LQKENI in the germline V gene. Trimming left V 0 bases short and J 6 bases short, with 12 bases between. CDR3 residues: CASSPPGTLRNEQFF. The CDR3, as DNA: TGTGCCAGCTCACCACCGGGCACGTTACGCAATGAGCAGTTCTTC.

This clonotype was seen a handful of times. V usage is TRBV5-1 and J usage is TRBJ2-1; D may be TRBD1 or TRBD2 (5 bases each). The V end lost 4 bases, the J end lost 4 bases, and 15 bases lay between the germline ends. The CDR3 runs 15 residues. CDR1 and CDR2 (germline): SGHRS, YFSETQ. The CDR3 nucleotides read TGCGCCAGCAGCGCCGCCGGGGCCCCTTACAATGAGCAGTTCTTC. Its translation is CASSAAGAPYNEQFF.

This clonotype was counted only a few times. An end of the junction differs from the germline gene, which may be a read error. The V gene is TRBV10-3, the J gene TRBJ2-2, with D perhaps matching TRBD1 or TRBD2 (5 bases each). Germline V gives CDR1 ENHRY, CDR2 SYGVKD. CDR3 length: 15 residues. This chain's CDR3 is CAISENWGNTGELFF. CDR3 coding DNA: TGTGCCATCAGTGAGAATTGGGGGAACACGGGGGAGCTGTTTTTT.

This clonotype was recorded many times. This sequence joins TRBV28 and TRBJ2-6, with 10 bases aligning to TRBD2. V lost 8 bases, J lost 4 bases, and 11 bases stayed unmatched. Looked up from germline, CDR1 is MDHEN and CDR2 is SYDVKM. The CDR3 loop spans 17 amino acids. CDR3 sequence reads: CASQRAGGRRGANVLTF. CDR3 DNA: TGTGCCAGCCAGAGAGCGGGGGGGCGTAGAGGGGCCAACGTCCTGACTTTC.

In its sample, this clonotype was seen many times. This chain joins TRBV20-1 and TRBJ2-3, with TRBD2 identical over 10 bases. From germline, CDR1 is DFQATT and CDR2 SNEGSKA (reference sequence). CDR3 length: 16 residues. The trim removed 5 bases at V and 0 bases at J, leaving 8 bases unmatched. DNA of the CDR3: TGCAGTGCTGACGATAGCGGGGGGACTAGCACAGATACGCAGTATTTT. Translated, it gives CSADDSGGTSTDTQYF.

This clonotype was found many times. The chain combines TRBV11-2 with TRBJ2-5; D gene unclear. This CDR3 is built from 14 residues. V was cut by 2 bases and J by 2 bases, with 9 bases left in between. Germline V gene sequence: CDR1 SGHAT, CDR2 FQNNGV. The CDR3 reads CASSLYPAQETQYF. CDR3 DNA: TGTGCCAGCAGCTTATATCCAGCACAAGAGACCCAGTACTTC.

The CDR3 nucleotides are TGTGCCAGCAGAGGGACAGGGGGAGACACTGAAGCTTTCTTT. As protein: CASRGTGGDTEAFF. The chain uses TRBV2 and TRBJ1-1, with TRBD1 matching over 11 bases. From germline, CDR1 is SNHLY and CDR2 FYNNEI. The CDR3 is 14 residues long. Losses at the gene ends were 6 bases for V and 3 bases for J; bases not matched to a gene: 3.

At least ten counts were recorded for this clonotype. The chain joins TRBV12-3 or TRBV12-4 to TRBJ2-6; unclear D gene. The length of the CDR3 is 19 residues. V was shortened by 7 bases and J by 2 bases, with 24 bases between the two germline ends. This CDR3 is CASTGERRERSPGANVLTF. CDR3 bases: TGTGCCAGCACCGGCGAGAGACGCGAAAGGTCCCCTGGGGCCAACGTCCTGACTTTC.

This clonotype was seen repeatedly, ten times or more. The rearrangement joins TRBV29-1 to TRBJ2-3, with 12 bases that match TRBD2. The CDR3 is made up of 14 amino acids. With V trimmed by 4 bases and J by 6 bases, 5 bases remained unmatched. Germline V CDR1 and CDR2: SQVTM, ANQGSEA. The CDR3 nucleotides read TGCAGCGTTGGGACTAGCGGGGATTGGGATACGCAGTATTTT. Its translation is CSVGTSGDWDTQYF.

A word on this clonotype: At one end, the junction sequence differs from germline, possibly due to a read error. The J gene is TRBJ2-3, the V gene TRBV28; D gene uncertain. This CDR3 is 14 amino acids long. Germline V lookup: CDR1 MDHEN, CDR2 SYDVKM. As DNA, the CDR3 is TGTGCCAGCAGTTTATCGTTTACCACAAATACGCAGTATTTT. Its protein is CASSLSFTTNTQYF. Based on the CDR3 plus reference TRBV28 and TRBJ2-3, the full variable domain is DVKVTQSSRYLVKRTGEKVFLECVQDMDHENMFWYRQDPGLGLRLIYFSYDVKMKEKGDIPEGYSVSREKKERFSLILESASTNQTSMYLCASSLSFTTNTQYFGPGTRLTVL.

This clonotype was seen a handful of times. The chain links TRBV5-6 to TRBJ2-1; D not resolved. Germline V gene sequence: CDR1 SGHDT, CDR2 YYEEEE. Trimming left V 0 bases short and J 6 bases short, with 7 bases between. There are 13 residues in the CDR3. The CDR3 nucleotides read TGTGCCAGCAGCTTGGTAAGACCCAATGAGCAGTTCTTC. Translating it yields CASSLVRPNEQFF.

The sample holds many counts of this clonotype. The rearrangement uses TRBV6-5 and TRBJ1-1; D gene ambiguous. The germline V gene encodes CDR1 MNHEY and CDR2 SVGAGI. CDR3 length equals 13 residues. Trimming pared 0 bases from V and 2 bases from J, leaving 4 bases between. The CDR3 nucleotides read TGTGCCAGCAGTTACTCCCATAACACTGAAGCTTTCTTT. Translation: CASSYSHNTEAFF.

At least ten counts were recorded for this clonotype. J is TRBJ2-2 and V is TRBV29-1; no firm D call. The CDR3 is made up of 14 amino acids. The germline CDR1 and CDR2 sequences are SQVTM and ANQGSEA. Trimming stripped 1 base from V and 1 base from J, with 7 bases between. The CDR3 region has the DNA TGCAGCGTTGAAGCCGCAGGGAACACCGGGGAGCTGTTTTTT. It codes for CSVEAAGNTGELFF.

This clonotype was observed many times. The chain is built from TRBV19 and TRBJ1-6; 7 positions agree with TRBD1. In germline, CDR1 is LNHDA, CDR2 SQIVND (reference sequence). The CDR3 has 16 amino acids. V dropped 5 bases and J dropped 11; count of bases not matched to a gene: 15. The CDR3 region has the DNA TGTGCCAGTAGTCCCAGGGGGAGGCGGAAGATTACACCCCTCCACTTT. This translates into CASSPRGRRKITPLHF. Filled out from reference TRBV19 and TRBJ1-6, the complete variable domain reads DGGITQSPKYLFRKEGQNVTLSCEQNLNHDAMYWYRQDPGQGLRLIYYSQIVNDFQKGDIAEGYSVSREKKESFPLTVTSAQKNPTAFYLCASSPRGRRKITPLHFGNGTRLTVT.

The chain joins TRBV20-1 to TRBJ1-5; 8 nucleotides agree with TRBD1. The J segment lost 12 bases and the V segment lost 1 base, leaving 11 bases of the junction unmatched. The CDR3 is 14 residues long. CDR1 is DFQATT and CDR2 is SNEGSKA in the germline V gene (reference sequence). The DNA for the CDR3 is TGCAGTGCTAGAGGGGACAGGACCTGGGAGTTCCAGCATTTT. Protein: CSARGDRTWEFQHF.